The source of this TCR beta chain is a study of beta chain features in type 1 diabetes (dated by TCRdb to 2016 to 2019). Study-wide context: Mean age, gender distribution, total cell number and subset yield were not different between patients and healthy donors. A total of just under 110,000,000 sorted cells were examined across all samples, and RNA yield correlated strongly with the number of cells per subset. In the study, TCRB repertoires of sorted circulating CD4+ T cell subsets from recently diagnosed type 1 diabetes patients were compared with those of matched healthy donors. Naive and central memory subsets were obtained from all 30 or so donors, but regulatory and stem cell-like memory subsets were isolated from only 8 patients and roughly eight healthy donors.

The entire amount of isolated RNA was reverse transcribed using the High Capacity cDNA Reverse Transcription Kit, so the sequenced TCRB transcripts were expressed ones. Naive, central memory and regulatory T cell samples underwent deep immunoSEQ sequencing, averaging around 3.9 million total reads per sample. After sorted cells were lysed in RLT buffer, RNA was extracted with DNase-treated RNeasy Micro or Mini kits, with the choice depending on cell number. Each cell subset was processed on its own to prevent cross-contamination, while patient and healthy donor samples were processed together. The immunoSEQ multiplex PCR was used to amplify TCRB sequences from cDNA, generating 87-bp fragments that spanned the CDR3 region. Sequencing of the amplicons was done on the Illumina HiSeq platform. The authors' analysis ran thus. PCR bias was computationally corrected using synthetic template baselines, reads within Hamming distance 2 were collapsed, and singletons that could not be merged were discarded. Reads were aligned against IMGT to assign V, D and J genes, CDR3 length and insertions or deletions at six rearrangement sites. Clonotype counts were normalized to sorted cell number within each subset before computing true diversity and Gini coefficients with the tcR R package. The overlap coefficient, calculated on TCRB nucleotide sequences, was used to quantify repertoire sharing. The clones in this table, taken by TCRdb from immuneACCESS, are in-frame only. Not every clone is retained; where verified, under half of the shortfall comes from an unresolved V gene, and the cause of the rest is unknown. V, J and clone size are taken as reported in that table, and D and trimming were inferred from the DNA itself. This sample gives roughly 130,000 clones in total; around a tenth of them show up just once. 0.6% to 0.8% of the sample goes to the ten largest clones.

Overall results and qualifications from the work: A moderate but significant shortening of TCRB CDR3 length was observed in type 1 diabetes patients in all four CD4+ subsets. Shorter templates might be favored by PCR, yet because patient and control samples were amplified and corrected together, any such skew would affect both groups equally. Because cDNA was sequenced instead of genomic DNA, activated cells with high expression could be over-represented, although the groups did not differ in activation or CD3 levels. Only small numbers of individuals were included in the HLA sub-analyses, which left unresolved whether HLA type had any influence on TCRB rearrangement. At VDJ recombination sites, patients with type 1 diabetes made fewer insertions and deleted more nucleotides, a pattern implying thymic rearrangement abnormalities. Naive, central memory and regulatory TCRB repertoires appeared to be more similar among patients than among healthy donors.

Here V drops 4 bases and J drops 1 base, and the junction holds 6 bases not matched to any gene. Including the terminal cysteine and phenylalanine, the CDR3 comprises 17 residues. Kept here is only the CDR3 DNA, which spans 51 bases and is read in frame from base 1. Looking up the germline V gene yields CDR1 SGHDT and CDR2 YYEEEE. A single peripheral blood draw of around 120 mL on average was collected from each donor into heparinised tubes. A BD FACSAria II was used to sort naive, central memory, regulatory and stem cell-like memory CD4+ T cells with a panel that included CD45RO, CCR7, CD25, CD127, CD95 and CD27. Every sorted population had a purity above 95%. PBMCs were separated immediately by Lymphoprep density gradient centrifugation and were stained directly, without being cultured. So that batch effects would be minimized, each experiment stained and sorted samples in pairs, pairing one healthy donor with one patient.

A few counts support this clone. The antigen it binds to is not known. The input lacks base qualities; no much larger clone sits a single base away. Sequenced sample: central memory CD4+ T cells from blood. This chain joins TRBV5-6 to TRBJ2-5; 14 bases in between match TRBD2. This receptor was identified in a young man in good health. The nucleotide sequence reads TGTGCCAGCAGCAACTTAGGGACTAGCGGGGGCCAAGAGACCCAGTACTTC. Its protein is CASSNLGTSGGQETQYF.